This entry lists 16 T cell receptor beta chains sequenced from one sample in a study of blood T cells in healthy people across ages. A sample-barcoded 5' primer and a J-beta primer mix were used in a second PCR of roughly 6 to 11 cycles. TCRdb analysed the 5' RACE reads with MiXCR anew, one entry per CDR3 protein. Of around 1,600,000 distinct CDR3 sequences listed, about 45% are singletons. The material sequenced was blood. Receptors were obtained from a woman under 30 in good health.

DNA of the CDR3: TGTGCCAGCAGGATAGCGGGGCAGACCTACAATGAGCAGTTCTTC. Translating it yields CASRIAGQTYNEQFF. The rearrangement joins TRBV27 to TRBJ2-1; 8 positions agree with TRBD2. V shed 6 bases, J shed 2 bases, and the junction held 6 bases outside the gene matches. Germline V gene lookup returns CDR1 MNHEY and CDR2 SMNVEV (reference sequence). The CDR3 runs 15 residues.

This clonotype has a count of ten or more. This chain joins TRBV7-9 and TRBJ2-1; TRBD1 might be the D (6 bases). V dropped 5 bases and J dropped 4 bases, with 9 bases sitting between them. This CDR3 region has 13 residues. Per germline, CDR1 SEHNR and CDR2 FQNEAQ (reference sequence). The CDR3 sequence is CASSAGTYNEQFF. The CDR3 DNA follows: TGTGCCAGCAGCGCTGGGACATACAATGAGCAGTTCTTC.

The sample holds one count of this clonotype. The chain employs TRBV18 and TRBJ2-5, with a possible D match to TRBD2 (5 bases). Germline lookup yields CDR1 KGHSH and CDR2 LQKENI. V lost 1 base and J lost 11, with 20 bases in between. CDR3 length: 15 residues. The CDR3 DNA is TGTGCCAGCTCACCACGGGTTAACAACGGGGATGAGCAGTACTTC. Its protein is CASSPRVNNGDEQYF. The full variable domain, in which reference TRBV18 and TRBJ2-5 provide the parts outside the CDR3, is NAGVMQNPRHLVRRRGQEARLRCSPMKGHSHVYWYRQLPEEGLKFMVYLQKENIIDESGMPKERFSAEFPKEGPSILRIQQVVRGDSAAYFCASSPRVNNGDEQYFGPGTRLLVL.

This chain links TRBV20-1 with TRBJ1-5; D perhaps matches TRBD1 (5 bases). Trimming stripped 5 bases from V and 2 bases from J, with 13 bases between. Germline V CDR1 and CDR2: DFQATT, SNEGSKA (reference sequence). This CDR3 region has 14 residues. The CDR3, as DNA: TGCAGTGCTGCGGGGACTCCCGGCAATCAGCCCCAGCATTTT. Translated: CSAAGTPGNQPQHF.

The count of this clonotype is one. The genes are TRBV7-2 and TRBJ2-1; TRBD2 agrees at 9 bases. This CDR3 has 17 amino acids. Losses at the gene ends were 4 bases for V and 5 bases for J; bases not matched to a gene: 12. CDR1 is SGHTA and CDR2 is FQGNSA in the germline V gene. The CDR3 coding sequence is TGTGCCAGCAGCTATTCCCCCGGGACTAGCAGGAACAATGAGCAGTTCTTC. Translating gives CASSYSPGTSRNNEQFF.

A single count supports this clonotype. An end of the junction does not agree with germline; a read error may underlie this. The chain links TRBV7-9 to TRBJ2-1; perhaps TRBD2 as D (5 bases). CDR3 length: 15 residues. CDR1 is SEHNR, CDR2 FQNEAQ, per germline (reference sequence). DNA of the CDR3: TGTGCCAGCAGCCCTTCTAGCCTCTCCTACACTGAGCAGTTCTTC. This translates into CASSPSSLSYTEQFF.

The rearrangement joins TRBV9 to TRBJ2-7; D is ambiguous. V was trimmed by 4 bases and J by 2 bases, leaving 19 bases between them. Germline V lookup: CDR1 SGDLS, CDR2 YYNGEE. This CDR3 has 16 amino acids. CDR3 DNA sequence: TGTGCCAGCAGCACCAACCGTGAAGTCCCTACCTACGAGCAGTACTTC. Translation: CASSTNREVPTYEQYF.

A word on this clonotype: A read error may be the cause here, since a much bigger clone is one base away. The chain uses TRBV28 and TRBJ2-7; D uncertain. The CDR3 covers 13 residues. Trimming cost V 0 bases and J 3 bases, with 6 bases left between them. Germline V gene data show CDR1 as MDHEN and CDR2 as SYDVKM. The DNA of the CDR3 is TGTGCCAGCAGTTTATGGCAGTACTACGAGCAGTACTTC. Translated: CASSLWQYYEQYF.

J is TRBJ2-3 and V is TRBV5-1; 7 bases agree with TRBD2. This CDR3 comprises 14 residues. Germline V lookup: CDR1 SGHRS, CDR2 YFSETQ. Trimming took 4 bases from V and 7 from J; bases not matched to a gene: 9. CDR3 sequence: CASSPGASGNTQYF. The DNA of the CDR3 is TGCGCCAGCAGCCCCGGGGCTAGCGGTAATACGCAGTATTTT.

CDR3 residues: CASSLSPIFSGNTIYF. DNA for the CDR3: TGTGCCAGCAGCTTATCTCCAATCTTCTCTGGAAACACCATATATTTT. The chain carries TRBV7-2 and TRBJ1-3; D is uncertain. Trimming left V 2 bases short and J 0 bases short, with 11 bases between. The CDR3 runs 16 residues. Germline V gene data show CDR1 as SGHTA and CDR2 as FQGNSA.

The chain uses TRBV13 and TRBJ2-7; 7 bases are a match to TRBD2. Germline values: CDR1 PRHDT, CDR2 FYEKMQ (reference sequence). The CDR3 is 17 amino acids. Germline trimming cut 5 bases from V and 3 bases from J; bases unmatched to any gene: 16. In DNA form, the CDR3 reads TGTGCCAGCAGCCTGGTGGACGGGGGGATGGGGAGCTACGAGCAGTACTTC. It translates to CASSLVDGGMGSYEQYF.

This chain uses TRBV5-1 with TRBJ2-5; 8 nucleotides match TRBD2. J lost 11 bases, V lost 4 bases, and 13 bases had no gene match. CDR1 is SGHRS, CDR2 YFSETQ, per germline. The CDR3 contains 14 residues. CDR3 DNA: TGCGCCAGCAGCCCCCGGGAGGGTCACAATGAGCAGTACTTC. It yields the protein CASSPREGHNEQYF.

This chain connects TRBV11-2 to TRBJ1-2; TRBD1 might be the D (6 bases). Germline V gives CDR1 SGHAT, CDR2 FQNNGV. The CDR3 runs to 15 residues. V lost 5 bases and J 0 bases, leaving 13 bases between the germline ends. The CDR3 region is CASSTGQIPNYGYTF. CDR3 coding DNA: TGTGCCAGCAGCACCGGACAGATACCTAACTATGGCTACACCTTC.

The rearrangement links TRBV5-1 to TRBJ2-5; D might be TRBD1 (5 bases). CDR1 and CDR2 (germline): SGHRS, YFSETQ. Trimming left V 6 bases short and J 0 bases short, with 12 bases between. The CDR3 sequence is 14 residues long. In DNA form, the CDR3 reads TGCGCCAGCACAGGGATCGCTAACCAAGAGACCCAGTACTTC. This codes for CASTGIANQETQYF.

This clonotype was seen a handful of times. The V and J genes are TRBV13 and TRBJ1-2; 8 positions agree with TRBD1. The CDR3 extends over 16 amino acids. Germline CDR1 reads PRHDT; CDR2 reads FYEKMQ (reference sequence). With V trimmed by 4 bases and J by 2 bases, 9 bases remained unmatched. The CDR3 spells CASSSLGQGLNYGYTF. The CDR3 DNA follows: TGTGCCAGCAGCTCCCTTGGACAGGGCCTCAACTATGGCTACACCTTC.

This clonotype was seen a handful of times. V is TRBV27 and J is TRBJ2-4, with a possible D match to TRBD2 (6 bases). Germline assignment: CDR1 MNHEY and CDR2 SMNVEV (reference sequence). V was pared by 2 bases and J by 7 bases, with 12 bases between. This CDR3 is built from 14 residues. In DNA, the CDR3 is TGTGCCAGCAGTTTAGAGGCGGGGTTCAACATTCAGTACTTC. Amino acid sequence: CASSLEAGFNIQYF.